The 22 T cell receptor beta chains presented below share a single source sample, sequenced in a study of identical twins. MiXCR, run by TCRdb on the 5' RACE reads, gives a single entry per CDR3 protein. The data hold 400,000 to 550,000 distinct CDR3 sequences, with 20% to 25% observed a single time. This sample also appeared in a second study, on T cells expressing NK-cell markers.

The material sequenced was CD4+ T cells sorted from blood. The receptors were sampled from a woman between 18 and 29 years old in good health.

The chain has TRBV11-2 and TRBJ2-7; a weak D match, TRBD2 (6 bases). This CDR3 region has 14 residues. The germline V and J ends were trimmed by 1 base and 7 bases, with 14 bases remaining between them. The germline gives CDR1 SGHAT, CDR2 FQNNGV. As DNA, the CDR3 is TGTGCCAGCAGCTTAGGCGGGGTAGTACGGGAGCAGTACTTC. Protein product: CASSLGGVVREQYF.

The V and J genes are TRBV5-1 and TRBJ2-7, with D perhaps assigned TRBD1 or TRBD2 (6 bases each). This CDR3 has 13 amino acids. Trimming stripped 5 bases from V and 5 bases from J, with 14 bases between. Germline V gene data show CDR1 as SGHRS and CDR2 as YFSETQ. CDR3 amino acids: CASRTPGDNEQYF. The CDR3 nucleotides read TGCGCCAGCAGAACCCCGGGGGACAACGAGCAGTACTTC.

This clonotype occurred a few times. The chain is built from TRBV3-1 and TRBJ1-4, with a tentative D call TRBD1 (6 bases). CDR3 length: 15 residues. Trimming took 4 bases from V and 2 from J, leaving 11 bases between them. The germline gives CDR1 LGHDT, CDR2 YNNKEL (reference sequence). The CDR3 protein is CASSLTGMTNEKLFF. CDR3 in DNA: TGTGCCAGCAGCCTCACAGGGATGACTAATGAAAAACTGTTTTTT.

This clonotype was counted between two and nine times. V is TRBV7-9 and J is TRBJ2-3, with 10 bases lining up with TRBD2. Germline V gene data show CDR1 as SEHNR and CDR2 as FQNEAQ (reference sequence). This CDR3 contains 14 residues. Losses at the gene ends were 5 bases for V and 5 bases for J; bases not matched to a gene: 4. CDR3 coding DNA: TGTGCCAGCAGCCCGAGCGGGGGGGGAGATACGCAGTATTTT. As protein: CASSPSGGGDTQYF. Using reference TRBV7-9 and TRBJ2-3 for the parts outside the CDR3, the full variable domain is DTGVSQNPRHKITKRGQNVTFRCDPISEHNRLYWYRQTLGQGPEFLTYFQNEAQLEKSRLLSDRFSAERPKGSFSTLEIQRTEQGDSAMYLCASSPSGGGDTQYFGPGTRLTVL.

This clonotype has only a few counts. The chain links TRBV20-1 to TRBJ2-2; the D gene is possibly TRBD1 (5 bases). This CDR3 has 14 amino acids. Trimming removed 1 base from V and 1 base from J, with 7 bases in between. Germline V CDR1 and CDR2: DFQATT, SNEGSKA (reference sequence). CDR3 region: CSARGQKNTGELFF. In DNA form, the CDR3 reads TGCAGTGCTAGAGGACAGAAGAACACCGGGGAGCTGTTTTTT.

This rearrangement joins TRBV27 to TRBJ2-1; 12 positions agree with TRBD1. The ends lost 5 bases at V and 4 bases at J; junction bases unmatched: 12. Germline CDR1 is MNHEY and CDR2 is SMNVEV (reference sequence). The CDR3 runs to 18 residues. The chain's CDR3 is CASSGSRDRGLLYNEQFF. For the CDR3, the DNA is TGTGCCAGCAGTGGGTCCCGGGACAGGGGGCTTTTGTACAATGAGCAGTTCTTC.

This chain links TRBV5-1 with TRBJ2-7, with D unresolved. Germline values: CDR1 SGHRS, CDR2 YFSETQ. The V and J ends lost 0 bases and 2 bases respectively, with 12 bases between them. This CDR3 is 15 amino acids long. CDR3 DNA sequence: TGCGCCAGCAGCTTGGAGGGCACGCGGACCTACGAGCAGTACTTC. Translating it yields CASSLEGTRTYEQYF.

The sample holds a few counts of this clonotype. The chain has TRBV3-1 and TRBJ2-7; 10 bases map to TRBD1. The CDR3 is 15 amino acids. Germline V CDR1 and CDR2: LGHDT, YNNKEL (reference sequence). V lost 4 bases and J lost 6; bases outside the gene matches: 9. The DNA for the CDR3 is TGTGCCAGCAGCCTCCGGGACAGGGGATACGGCGAGCAGTACTTC. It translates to CASSLRDRGYGEQYF.

The CDR3 reads CSAYKGPYEQYF. The CDR3 region has the DNA TGCAGTGCCTACAAGGGTCCCTACGAGCAGTACTTC. The rearrangement uses TRBV20-1 and TRBJ2-7; D call uncertain. Between the trimmed V and J ends, which lost 6 bases and 2 bases, there was a span of 11 bases. This CDR3 has 12 amino acids. In germline, CDR1 is DFQATT, CDR2 SNEGSKA (reference sequence).

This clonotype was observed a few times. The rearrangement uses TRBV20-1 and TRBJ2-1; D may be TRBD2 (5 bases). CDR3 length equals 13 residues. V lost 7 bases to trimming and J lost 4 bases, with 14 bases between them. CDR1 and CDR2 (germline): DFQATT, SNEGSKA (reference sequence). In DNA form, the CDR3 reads TGCAGTGTACCGGGGAATGCTTACAATGAGCAGTTCTTC. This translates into CSVPGNAYNEQFF.

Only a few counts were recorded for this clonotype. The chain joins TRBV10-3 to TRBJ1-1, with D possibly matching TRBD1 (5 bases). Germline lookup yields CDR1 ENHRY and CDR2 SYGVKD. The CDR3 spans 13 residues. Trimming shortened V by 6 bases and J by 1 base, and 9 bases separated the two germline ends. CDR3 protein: CAISQGRNTEAFF. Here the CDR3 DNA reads TGTGCCATCAGCCAGGGTCGGAACACTGAAGCTTTCTTT.

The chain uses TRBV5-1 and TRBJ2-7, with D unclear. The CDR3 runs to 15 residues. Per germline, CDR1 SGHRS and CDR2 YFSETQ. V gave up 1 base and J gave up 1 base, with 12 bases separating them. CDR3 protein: CASSLYDGPSYEQYF. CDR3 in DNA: TGCGCCAGCAGCTTGTATGACGGTCCTTCCTACGAGCAGTACTTC.

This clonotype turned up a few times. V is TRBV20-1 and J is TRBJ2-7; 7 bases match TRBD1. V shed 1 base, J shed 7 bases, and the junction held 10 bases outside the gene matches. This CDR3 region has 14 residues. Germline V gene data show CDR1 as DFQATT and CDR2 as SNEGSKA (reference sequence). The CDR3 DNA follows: TGCAGTGCTAGAGGAGGGATAGGGGGCAGAGAGCAGTACTTC. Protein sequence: CSARGGIGGREQYF.

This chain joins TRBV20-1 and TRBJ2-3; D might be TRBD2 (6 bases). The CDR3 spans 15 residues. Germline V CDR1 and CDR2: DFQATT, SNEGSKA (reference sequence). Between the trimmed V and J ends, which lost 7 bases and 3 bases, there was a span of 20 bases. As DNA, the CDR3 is TGCAGTGTCCCGCGGGGCTCTTTAACGACAGATACGCAGTATTTT. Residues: CSVPRGSLTTDTQYF.

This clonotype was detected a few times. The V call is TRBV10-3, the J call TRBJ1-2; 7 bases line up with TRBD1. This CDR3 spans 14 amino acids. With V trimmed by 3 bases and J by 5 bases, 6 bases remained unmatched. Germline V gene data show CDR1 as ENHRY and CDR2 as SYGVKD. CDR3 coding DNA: TGTGCCATCAGTGACCGGGGGACAGAATATGGCTACACCTTC. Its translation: CAISDRGTEYGYTF.

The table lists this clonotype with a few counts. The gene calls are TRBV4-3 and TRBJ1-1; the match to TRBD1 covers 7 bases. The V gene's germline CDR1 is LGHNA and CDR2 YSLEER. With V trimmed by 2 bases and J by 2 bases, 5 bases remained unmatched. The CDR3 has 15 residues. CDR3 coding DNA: TGCGCCAGCAGCCAACTCTACAGGGGTAACACTGAAGCTTTCTTT. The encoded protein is CASSQLYRGNTEAFF.

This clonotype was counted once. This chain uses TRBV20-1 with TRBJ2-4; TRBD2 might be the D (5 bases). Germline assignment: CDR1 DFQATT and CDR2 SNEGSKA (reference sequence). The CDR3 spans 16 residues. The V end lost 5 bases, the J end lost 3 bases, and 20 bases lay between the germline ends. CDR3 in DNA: TGCAGTGCTGGAGTGGCGTGGGAGCTTGGCAAAAACATTCAGTACTTC. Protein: CSAGVAWELGKNIQYF.

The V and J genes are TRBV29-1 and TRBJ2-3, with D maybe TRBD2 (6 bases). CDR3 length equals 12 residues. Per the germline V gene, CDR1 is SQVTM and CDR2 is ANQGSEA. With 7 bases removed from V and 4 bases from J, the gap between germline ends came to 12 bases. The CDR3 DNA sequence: TGCAGCGCGGGGGTAGGCGCAGATACGCAGTATTTT. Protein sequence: CSAGVGADTQYF.

This CDR3 reads CASNPGYGYGYTF. CDR3 DNA: TGTGCCAGCAACCCAGGGTATGGGTATGGCTACACCTTC. The chain carries TRBV6-1 and TRBJ1-2; tentative D call: TRBD1 (5 bases). The V gene's germline CDR1 is MNHNS and CDR2 SASEGT. The CDR3 length is 13 residues. V lost 7 bases and J lost 5, with 14 bases in between.

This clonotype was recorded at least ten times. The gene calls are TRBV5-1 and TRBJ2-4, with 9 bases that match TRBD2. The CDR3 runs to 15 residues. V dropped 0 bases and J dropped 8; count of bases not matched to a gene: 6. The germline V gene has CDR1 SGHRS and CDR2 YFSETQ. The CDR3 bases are TGCGCCAGCAGCTTGGTAGCGGGGGAGTTGGACATTCAGTACTTC. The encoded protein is CASSLVAGELDIQYF. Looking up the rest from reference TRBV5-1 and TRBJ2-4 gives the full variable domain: KAGVTQTPRYLIKTRGQQVTLSCSPISGHRSVSWYQQTPGQGLQFLFEYFSETQRNKGNFPGRFSGRQFSNSRSEMNVSTLELGDSALYLCASSLVAGELDIQYFGAGTRLSVL.

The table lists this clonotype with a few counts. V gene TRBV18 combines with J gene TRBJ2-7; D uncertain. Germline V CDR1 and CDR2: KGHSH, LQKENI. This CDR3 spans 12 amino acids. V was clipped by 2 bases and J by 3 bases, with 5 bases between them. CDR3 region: CASSPADYEQYF. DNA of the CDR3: TGTGCCAGCTCACCAGCTGACTACGAGCAGTACTTC.

The CDR3 protein is CASGIGTSGGDQFF. CDR3 nucleotides: TGTGCTAGTGGTATAGGGACTAGCGGGGGGGACCAGTTCTTC. V gene TRBV12-5 combines with J gene TRBJ2-1, with TRBD2 matching 16 bases. Germline V gives CDR1 LGHNT, CDR2 FRNRAP. The junction had 5 bases not matched to a gene; V was cut back by 5 bases and J by 13 bases. This CDR3 has 14 amino acids. The whole variable domain, remainder taken from reference TRBV12-5 and TRBJ2-1, is DARVTQTPRHKVTEMGQEVTMRCQPILGHNTVFWYRQTMMQGLELLAYFRNRAPLDDSGMPKDRFSAEMPDATLATLKIQPSEPRDSAVYFCASGIGTSGGDQFFGPGTRLTVL.